A selection of T cell receptor beta chains follows, all from one sample in a study of beta chain features in type 1 diabetes. Sequenced by immunoSEQ multiplex PCR; TCRdb stores in-frame clones only, minus some. Altogether 25,000 to 30,000 clones are present, roughly half being singletons, with the ten largest covering 0.3%. Material for sequencing was stem cell memory CD4+ T cells from blood. The receptor source for this set is a man aged 25 to 40 with type 1 diabetes. The CDR3 runs from the conserved cysteine through the conserved F or W. A D gene is named only where the DNA matches it firmly. Size is stated for part of the rows, as once, few or many counts, or as a class when the clone is expanded.

CDR3nt: TGTGCCAGCAGCGTAGGGACTACCAGAGGCACAGATACGCAGTATTTT; CDR3aa: CASSVGTTRGTDTQYF; v_gene: TRBV9; j_gene: TRBJ2-3; d_gene: -; abundance: -
CDR3nt: TGCGCCAGCAGTGCCGGGACAGGGAATGGCTACACCTTC; CDR3aa: CASSAGTGNGYTF; v_gene: TRBV10-1; j_gene: TRBJ1-2; d_gene: TRBD1; abundance: -
CDR3nt: TGCAGCGTGGCGGGACAGGGTCCGAACACTGAAGCTTTCTTT; CDR3aa: CSVAGQGPNTEAFF; v_gene: TRBV29-1; j_gene: TRBJ1-1; d_gene: TRBD1; abundance: few
CDR3nt: TGTGCCAGTAGTATAGGACGGGACAGAGGGCTTTATGGCTACACCTTC; CDR3aa: CASSIGRDRGLYGYTF; v_gene: TRBV19; j_gene: TRBJ1-2; d_gene: TRBD1; abundance: -
CDR3nt: TGCAGCGTTCAAGGGGCAGGCGCTGGCTACACCTTC; CDR3aa: CSVQGAGAGYTF; v_gene: TRBV29-1; j_gene: TRBJ1-2; d_gene: -; abundance: few
CDR3nt: TGTGCCAGCAGCAAAACCCGGACTAGCGGGAGCTACAATGAGCAGTTCTTC; CDR3aa: CASSKTRTSGSYNEQFF; v_gene: TRBV21-1; j_gene: TRBJ2-1; d_gene: -; abundance: few
CDR3nt: TGTGCCAGCAGCGCCGACAGGGGGTCCGGGGAGCTGTTTTTT; CDR3aa: CASSADRGSGELFF; v_gene: TRBV7-9; j_gene: TRBJ2-2; d_gene: TRBD1; abundance: -
CDR3nt: TGTGCCAGCTCCCCGACAGAGCACACAGATACGCAGTATTTT; CDR3aa: CASSPTEHTDTQYF; v_gene: TRBV6-4; j_gene: TRBJ2-3; d_gene: -; abundance: -
CDR3nt: TGCGCCAGCAGCTTTGCGGCGGGGTTTGGCACTGAAGCTTTCTTT; CDR3aa: CASSFAAGFGTEAFF; v_gene: TRBV5-1; j_gene: TRBJ1-1; d_gene: -; abundance: -
CDR3nt: TGCGCCAGCAGCTCGGGACTAGACTACGAGCAGTACTTC; CDR3aa: CASSSGLDYEQYF; v_gene: TRBV5-1; j_gene: TRBJ2-7; d_gene: TRBD2; abundance: -
CDR3nt: TGTGCCAGCAGCTTGGATCCTAGCGGGCCCTACGAGCAGTACTTC; CDR3aa: CASSLDPSGPYEQYF; v_gene: TRBV5-4; j_gene: TRBJ2-7; d_gene: TRBD2; abundance: few
CDR3nt: TGTGCCAGTAGGACGGGGACAGTGAACACCGGGGAGCTGTTTTTT; CDR3aa: CASRTGTVNTGELFF; v_gene: TRBV19; j_gene: TRBJ2-2; d_gene: TRBD1; abundance: few
CDR3nt: TGTGCCAGCAGCTCCAGGGGGATTGGAAACACCATATATTTT; CDR3aa: CASSSRGIGNTIYF; v_gene: TRBV4-2; j_gene: TRBJ1-3; d_gene: TRBD1; abundance: -
CDR3nt: TGTGCCAGCAGTTACGCGGGCAGTTCCAAAAACATTCAGTACTTC; CDR3aa: CASSYAGSSKNIQYF; v_gene: TRBV6-5; j_gene: TRBJ2-4; d_gene: -; abundance: -
CDR3nt: TGTGCCAGCAGCCTCAACACAGGGAGGGACACTGAAGCTTTCTTT; CDR3aa: CASSLNTGRDTEAFF; v_gene: TRBV9; j_gene: TRBJ1-1; d_gene: -; abundance: -
CDR3nt: TGTGCCATTTCTCAGGGACAGGGGGCCTACGAGCAGTACTTC; CDR3aa: CAISQGQGAYEQYF; v_gene: TRBV2; j_gene: TRBJ2-7; d_gene: TRBD1; abundance: few
CDR3nt: TGTGCCAGTAGACGACAGGATAACTATGGCTACACCTTC; CDR3aa: CASRRQDNYGYTF; v_gene: TRBV19; j_gene: TRBJ1-2; d_gene: -; abundance: -
CDR3nt: TGTGCCAGTAGTAAAGGGAGGTACGACGAGCAGTACTTC; CDR3aa: CASSKGRYDEQYF; v_gene: TRBV19; j_gene: TRBJ2-7; d_gene: -; abundance: -
CDR3nt: TGCGCCAGCAGCGGGGGGGTTTTAACCCTTAGCACAGATACGCAGTATTTT; CDR3aa: CASSGGVLTLSTDTQYF; v_gene: TRBV5-1; j_gene: TRBJ2-3; d_gene: TRBD2; abundance: -
CDR3nt: TGCGCCAGCAGCCGCCCAGGACTAGCGGGAGGGGCCGAGCAGTACTTC; CDR3aa: CASSRPGLAGGAEQYF; v_gene: TRBV4-1; j_gene: TRBJ2-7; d_gene: TRBD2; abundance: few
CDR3nt: TGTGCCAGCAGCTCGGGACTGATGAGTGAAGCTTTCTTT; CDR3aa: CASSSGLMSEAFF; v_gene: TRBV7-8; j_gene: TRBJ1-1; d_gene: -; abundance: -
CDR3nt: TGTGCCAGCAGTACCGGACTAGTTGGTGAGCAGTTCTTC; CDR3aa: CASSTGLVGEQFF; v_gene: TRBV6-5; j_gene: TRBJ2-1; d_gene: TRBD2; abundance: -
CDR3nt: TGTGCCAGCAGCTTGTCAGGCCCCTATGGCTACACCTTC; CDR3aa: CASSLSGPYGYTF; v_gene: TRBV5-4; j_gene: TRBJ1-2; d_gene: -; abundance: -
CDR3nt: TGTGCCATCAGTGAAGGAGCGGGAGTTTGGAATGAGCAGTTCTTC; CDR3aa: CAISEGAGVWNEQFF; v_gene: TRBV10-3; j_gene: TRBJ2-1; d_gene: TRBD2; abundance: few
CDR3nt: TGCAGTGGACAGGCCCAAGAGACCCAGTACTTC; CDR3aa: CSGQAQETQYF; v_gene: TRBV20-1; j_gene: TRBJ2-5; d_gene: -; abundance: -
CDR3nt: TGCGCCAGCAGCTTGGCGGACAGGGGGCGAGGTGAGCAGTTCTTC; CDR3aa: CASSLADRGRGEQFF; v_gene: TRBV5-1; j_gene: TRBJ2-1; d_gene: TRBD1; abundance: few
CDR3nt: TGTGCCAGCAGCCCAGAACTAGCGGCCCCCTCCTACAATGAGCAGTTCTTC; CDR3aa: CASSPELAAPSYNEQFF; v_gene: TRBV7-8; j_gene: TRBJ2-1; d_gene: TRBD2; abundance: -
CDR3nt: TGTGCCAGTATCCCGGCGGGCAGGCCCGGTACGGACTATGGCTACACCTTC; CDR3aa: CASIPAGRPGTDYGYTF; v_gene: TRBV19; j_gene: TRBJ1-2; d_gene: -; abundance: few
CDR3nt: TGCGCCAGCAGCCGGGGCTTGTGGACTGAAGCTTTCTTT; CDR3aa: CASSRGLWTEAFF; v_gene: TRBV4-1; j_gene: TRBJ1-1; d_gene: -; abundance: -
CDR3nt: TGTGCCAGCTCACCACGCGAGGGGGGGTTCAACGAGCAGTACTTC; CDR3aa: CASSPREGGFNEQYF; v_gene: TRBV18; j_gene: TRBJ2-7; d_gene: -; abundance: -
CDR3nt: TGTGCCAGTAGTATAGATGCAGGGGGCTGGACCGGGGAGCTGTTTTTT; CDR3aa: CASSIDAGGWTGELFF; v_gene: TRBV19; j_gene: TRBJ2-2; d_gene: TRBD1; abundance: -
CDR3nt: TGTGCCAGCTCACCTGGACAGAATCAGCCCCAGCATTTT; CDR3aa: CASSPGQNQPQHF; v_gene: TRBV18; j_gene: TRBJ1-5; d_gene: -; abundance: few
CDR3nt: TGTGCCAGCAGTGACTCAAGCGTCGGTCACTACGAGCAGTACTTC; CDR3aa: CASSDSSVGHYEQYF; v_gene: TRBV2; j_gene: TRBJ2-7; d_gene: -; abundance: -